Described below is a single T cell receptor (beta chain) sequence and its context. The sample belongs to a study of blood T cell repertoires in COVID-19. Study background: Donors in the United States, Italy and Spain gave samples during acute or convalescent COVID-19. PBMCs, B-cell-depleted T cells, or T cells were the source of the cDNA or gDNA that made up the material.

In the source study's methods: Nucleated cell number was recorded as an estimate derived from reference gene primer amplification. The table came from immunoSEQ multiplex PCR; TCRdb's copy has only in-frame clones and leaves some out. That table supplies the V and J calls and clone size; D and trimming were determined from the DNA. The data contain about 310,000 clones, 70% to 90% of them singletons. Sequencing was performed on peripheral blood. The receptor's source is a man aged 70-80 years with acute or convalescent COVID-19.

The CDR3 spells CASSPPGQGIFETQYF. CDR3 nucleotide sequence: TGTGCCAGCTCACCACCGGGACAGGGAATATTCGAGACCCAGTACTTC. The rearrangement joins TRBV18 to TRBJ2-5, with 9 nucleotides matching TRBD1. CDR1 is KGHSH and CDR2 is LQKENI in the germline V gene. CDR3 size: 16 residues. Trimming cost V 0 bases and J 5 bases; bases outside gene matches: 7.